These 18 T cell receptor beta chains share one sample of origin, sequenced in a study of tissue T cells after allogeneic stem cell transplantation. The assay was immunoSEQ multiplex PCR, and TCRdb's table has in-frame clones only and misses some. The sample shows about 22,000 clones, around 70% of them seen only once. Sequenced: blood. The receptors originated from a female BALB/c mouse in good health. The MHC haplotype of this mouse line is H2-d.

Note on this clone: Mouse gene names and germline throughout. The read halts 1 residue ahead of the CDR3 end, with the missing end drawn from the germline J gene. J is TRBJ2-7 and V is TRBV5; 13 bases map to TRBD2. The CDR3 has 16 residues. Trimming removed 2 bases from V and 4 bases from J; junction bases left unmatched: 5. The germline gives CDR1 LGHNA, CDR2 YNLKQL (reference sequence). The CDR3 is CASSQQDWGGAYEQYF. CDR3 DNA, as far as it was read: TGTGCCAGCAGCCAACAGGACTGGGGGGGCGCTTATGAACAGTAC.

A word on this clone: Gene names are the mouse ones. The CDR3 end is not reached by the read, which stops 1 residue before it; the germline J gene fills it in. The chain joins TRBV2 to TRBJ2-7; the match to TRBD2 covers 10 bases. Germline CDR1 reads LGHNA; CDR2 reads YSYQKL. V was clipped by 1 base and J by 5 bases; unmatched bases: 2. This CDR3 spans 14 amino acids. CDR3 protein: CASSQAGTGDEQYF. Incomplete CDR3 DNA: TGTGCCAGCAGCCAAGCCGGGACTGGGGATGAACAGTAC.

Worth noting for this clone: Gene names denote mouse genes. The CDR3 goes on 1 residue after the read ends, and that part is filled in from the germline J gene. The chain has TRBV31 and TRBJ2-7, with 9 bases aligning to TRBD2. The CDR3 is 13 residues long. Germline-derived CDR1 and CDR2 are GKSSPN and SITVG. The V gene end was trimmed by 0 bases and the J gene end by 7 bases; junction bases not matched to a gene: 4. The covered CDR3 bases are TGTGCCTGGAGTCTGACTGGGGGAGAAGAACAGTAC. It yields the protein CAWSLTGGEEQY. The whole CDR3 is CAWSLTGGEEQYF.

As regards this clone: The genes and germline here are from mouse. Read sequence stops 1 residue before the CDR3 end, and the germline J gene provides the missing end. The genes are TRBV17 and TRBJ2-7; perhaps D is TRBD1 or TRBD2 (6 bases each). The germline V gene encodes CDR1 MNHDT and CDR2 YYDKIL. Trimming removed 3 bases from V and 4 bases from J, with 10 bases in between. The CDR3 totals 13 residues. The covered CDR3 bases are TGTGCTAGCAGTAGCGGGGGCTCTTATGAACAGTAC. Translation gives CASSSGGSYEQY. In full, the CDR3 is CASSSGGSYEQYF. Based on the CDR3 plus reference TRBV17 and TRBJ2-7, the full variable domain is DTTVKQNPRYKLARVGKPVNLICSQTMNHDTMYWYQKKPNQAPKLLLFYYDKILNREADTFEKFQSSRPNNSFCSLYIGSAGLEYSAMYLCASSSGGSYEQYFGPGTRLTVL.

In its sample, this clone was seen a few times. Germline and genes here are mouse. The CDR3 is cut off 1 residue early in the read; its end comes from the germline J gene. This sequence joins TRBV1 and TRBJ2-4; D may correspond to TRBD1 or TRBD2 (5 bases each). The CDR3 extends over 16 amino acids. The germline V gene has CDR1 NSQYPW and CDR2 LRSPGD (reference sequence). V lost 0 bases to trimming and J lost 0 bases, with 10 bases between them. Partial CDR3 DNA: TGCACCTGCAGTGCAGATCGGGGGAAGAGTCAAAACACCTTGTAC. Protein product: CTCSADRGKSQNTLY. The full CDR3 reads CTCSADRGKSQNTLYF.

Concerning this clone: Gene names and germline match the mouse. The read ends 1 residue early relative to the CDR3; the germline J gene fills the gap. The rearrangement links TRBV1 to TRBJ1-1; no clear D. V lost 5 bases and J lost 0, with 4 bases in between. This CDR3 spans 12 amino acids. Germline CDR1 is NSQYPW and CDR2 is LRSPGD (reference sequence). CDR3 protein: CTCSWTNTEVFF. The part of the CDR3 DNA that was read is TGCACCTGCAGTTGGACAAACACAGAAGTCTTC.

Worth noting for this clone: Gene labels here are mouse ones. The read comes to an end 1 residue before the CDR3 does, leaving the germline J gene to fill in the end. The chain joins TRBV14 to TRBJ2-4; no firm D call. This CDR3 spans 13 amino acids. CDR1 SGHDT and CDR2 FRDEAV come from the germline V gene. Trimming pared 1 base from V and 0 bases from J, leaving 3 bases between. The CDR3 bases that were read are TGTGCCAGCAGTTTCCTCAGTCAAAACACCTTGTAC. Translating it yields CASSFLSQNTLY. The full CDR3 is CASSFLSQNTLYF.

In regard to this clone: The genes and germline here are from mouse. The CDR3 end lies 1 residue beyond the end of the read and is filled in from the germline J gene. This chain links TRBV19 with TRBJ2-1; 7 bases are shared with TRBD1. The CDR3 loop spans 13 amino acids. Germline V gene data show CDR1 as FNHDT and CDR2 as SITEND (reference sequence). V lost 6 bases and J lost 1; bases outside the gene matches: 1. The chain's CDR3 is CASKGQNYAEQFF. The CDR3 bases that were read are TGTGCCAGCAAGGGACAGAACTATGCTGAGCAGTTC.

Regarding this clone: Any gene name here is a mouse gene name. The CDR3 is cut off 1 residue early in the read; its end comes from the germline J gene. The gene calls are TRBV5 and TRBJ2-3, with 10 bases lining up with TRBD2. CDR3 length: 16 amino acids. After removal of 4 bases from V and 0 bases from J, the junction contained 4 bases not matched to a gene. The germline CDR1 and CDR2 sequences are LGHNA and YNLKQL (reference sequence). CDR3 bases read: TGTGCCAGCAGCCCAGGACTGGGGGCTAGTGCAGAAACGCTGTAT. It codes for CASSPGLGASAETLY. The whole CDR3 is CASSPGLGASAETLYF.

This clone was observed a handful of times. The genes and germline here are from mouse. The missing CDR3 end, 1 residue past where the read stops, is filled in from the germline J gene. This rearrangement joins TRBV4 to TRBJ2-7, with no clear D. The germline V gene has CDR1 LGHDT and CDR2 YNNKQL (reference sequence). Trimming pared 6 bases from V and 0 bases from J, leaving 3 bases between. The CDR3 is made up of 11 amino acids. Partial CDR3 DNA: TGTGCCAGCAGGAGCTCCTATGAACAGTAC. Amino acids: CASRSSYEQY. The whole CDR3 protein reads CASRSSYEQYF.

Comments on this clone: These gene names are mouse names. The CDR3 extends 1 residue past the end of the read, so its final part is completed from the germline J gene. V is TRBV20 and J is TRBJ2-3; a weak D match, TRBD1 (5 bases). CDR1 and CDR2 from the germline V gene are GFQATS and STVNSAI. The CDR3 totals 14 residues. Trimming removed 3 bases from V and 1 base from J, with 11 bases in between. The CDR3 loop reads CGASGRGGAETLYF. Incomplete CDR3 DNA: TGTGGTGCTAGCGGAAGGGGAGGTGCAGAAACGCTGTAT. Full variable domain (outside the CDR3, taken from reference TRBV20 and TRBJ2-3): GALVYQYPRRTICKSGTSMRMECQAVGFQATSVAWYRQSPQKTFELIALSTVNSAIKYEQNFTQEKFPISHPNLSFSSMTVLNAYLEDRGLYLCGASGRGGAETLYFGSGTRLTVL.

Notes on this clone: Mouse germline and gene names are used. Read data end 1 residue before the CDR3 end; the end is taken from the germline J gene. This chain joins TRBV19 and TRBJ1-2; TRBD1 matches 9 bases. This CDR3 spans 15 amino acids. Germline-derived CDR1 and CDR2 are FNHDT and SITEND (reference sequence). J was trimmed by 2 bases and V by 5 bases; bases with no gene match: 7. The covered CDR3 bases are TGTGCCAGCAGCCCCCTCGGACAGGGGAACTCCGACTACACC. Its protein is CASSPLGQGNSDYT. The complete CDR3 sequence is CASSPLGQGNSDYTF.

Concerning this clone: Genes and germline come from the mouse. The DNA ends 1 residue before the CDR3 does, and the rest of the CDR3 is filled in from the germline J gene. The rearrangement uses TRBV13-2 and TRBJ2-1; tentatively, D is TRBD1 (6 bases). Between the trimmed V and J ends, which lost 1 base and 1 base, there was a span of 9 bases. The CDR3 contains 15 residues. CDR1 and CDR2 from the germline V gene are NNHNN and SYGAGS (reference sequence). CDR3 loop: CASGDHGQNYAEQFF. CDR3 DNA (partial): TGTGCCAGCGGTGATCATGGACAGAACTATGCTGAGCAGTTC.

Comment on this clone: All gene names here are mouse names. The read finishes 1 residue shy of the CDR3 end, and the germline J gene is used to complete it. The rearrangement uses TRBV13-1 and TRBJ1-3; D not resolved. The V gene lost 2 bases and the J gene lost 0 bases, with 6 bases spanning the gap. Germline CDR1 is NSHNY and CDR2 is SYGAGN. This CDR3 has 14 amino acids. CDR3 loop: CASSEENSGNTLYF. The sequenced CDR3 bases are TGTGCCAGCAGTGAAGAAAATTCTGGAAATACGCTCTAT.

As to this clone: Gene names refer to mouse genes. The CDR3 goes on 1 residue after the read ends, and that part is filled in from the germline J gene. This chain links TRBV29 with TRBJ2-4; TRBD1 is a possible D gene (6 bases). The length of the CDR3 is 15 residues. CDR1 is MSHET, CDR2 SYDVDS, per germline. Deletions cut 2 bases from V and 1 base from J, with 10 bases between. CDR3 sequence: CASSLVQGGQNTLYF. The sequenced CDR3 bases are TGTGCTAGCAGTTTAGTACAGGGCGGTCAAAACACCTTGTAC. Using reference TRBV29 and TRBJ2-4 for the parts outside the CDR3, the full variable domain is DMKVTQMPRYLIKRMGENVLLECGQDMSHETMYWYRQDPGLGLQLIYISYDVDSNSEGDIPKGYRVSRKKREHFSLILDSAKTNQTSVYFCASSLVQGGQNTLYFGAGTRLSVL.

Comment on this clone: All gene names here are mouse names. Coverage ceases 1 residue before the CDR3 finishes, and the germline J gene fills in the end. The V call is TRBV20, the J call TRBJ2-4; D ambiguous. CDR1 and CDR2 (germline): GFQATS, STVNSAI. The ends were cut back, 0 bases at V and 0 bases at J, with 4 bases in the middle. There are 13 residues in the CDR3. CDR3 bases read: TGTGGTGCTAGGGAGTCTAGTCAAAACACCTTGTAC. It is translated as CGARESSQNTLY. The CDR3 in full is CGARESSQNTLYF.

Notes on this clone: Gene names are mouse gene names. Read sequence stops 1 residue before the CDR3 end, and the germline J gene provides the missing end. The rearrangement joins TRBV31 to TRBJ1-6; a weak D match, TRBD1 (6 bases). TRBJ1-6 is an ORF, with its function uncertain. The germline CDR1 and CDR2 sequences are GKSSPN and SITVG. V lost 1 base, J lost 5 bases, and 6 bases lay in between. This CDR3 has 13 amino acids. The DNA read from the CDR3 is TGTGCCTGGAGTCGGACAGATAATTCGCCCCTCTAC. Protein sequence: CAWSRTDNSPLY. The CDR3 as a whole reads CAWSRTDNSPLYF.

This clone came up a few times. Gene labels here are mouse ones. The CDR3 goes on 1 residue after the read ends, and that part is filled in from the germline J gene. The chain couples TRBV13-1 to TRBJ2-7; TRBD2 is a possible D gene (6 bases). The length of the CDR3 is 13 residues. V shed 5 bases and J shed 4 bases, with 13 bases lying between them. Germline loops: CDR1 NSHNY, CDR2 SYGAGN. CDR3 DNA (partial): TGTGCCAGCAGCAAAGGGACTAGATATGAACAGTAC. It encodes CASSKGTRYEQY. The entire CDR3 protein reads CASSKGTRYEQYF.